These 11 T cell receptor beta chains came from one sample sequenced in a study of T-cell reconstitution after alpha-beta-depleted transplantation in children. Unique molecular identifiers tagged the TCRbeta library. MiXCR, run by TCRdb on the PCR reads, gives a single entry per CDR3 protein. This table has about 420,000 distinct CDR3 sequences, roughly 17% appearing once. Source: PBMCs, mostly from graft donor cells, taken 360 days after TCRalphabeta/CD19-depleted stem cell transplant. The receptor source for this set is a boy under two years old who had a stem cell transplant for Wiskott-Aldrich syndrome, so the T cells may come from the graft donor.

The rearrangement joins TRBV7-2 to TRBJ2-7; 9 bases line up with TRBD1. Losses at the gene ends were 4 bases for V and 4 bases for J; bases not matched to a gene: 5. Germline V gene sequence: CDR1 SGHTA, CDR2 FQGNSA. The CDR3 contains 14 residues. This chain's CDR3 is CASSSDRGWYEQYF. DNA for the CDR3: TGTGCCAGCAGCTCGGACAGGGGCTGGTACGAGCAGTACTTC.

The rearrangement joins TRBV11-2 to TRBJ1-1; D gene ambiguous. The V gene lost 1 base and the J gene lost 6 bases, with 6 bases spanning the gap. The CDR3 totals 12 residues. Germline V CDR1 and CDR2: SGHAT, FQNNGV. DNA of the CDR3: TGTGCCAGCAGCTTAGTGGTACCTGAAGCTTTCTTT. Encoded protein: CASSLVVPEAFF.

V and J are TRBV5-4 and TRBJ2-3, with D perhaps matching TRBD1 (5 bases). CDR1 is SGHNT and CDR2 is YYREEE in the germline V gene (reference sequence). CDR3 length equals 15 residues. Trimming pared 2 bases from V and 3 bases from J, leaving 13 bases between. CDR3 in DNA: TGTGCCAGCAGCTTCCCAGGGTATAGAACAGATACGCAGTATTTT. Encoded protein: CASSFPGYRTDTQYF. Together with reference TRBV5-4 and TRBJ2-3, the CDR3 gives the full variable domain: ETGVTQSPTHLIKTRGQQVTLRCSSQSGHNTVSWYQQALGQGPQFIFQYYREEENGRGNFPPRFSGLQFPNYSSELNVNALELDDSALYLCASSFPGYRTDTQYFGPGTRLTVL.

The CDR3 spells CAIQSGTNNEQFF. The CDR3 DNA sequence: TGTGCCATTCAGAGCGGGACGAACAATGAGCAGTTCTTC. The genes are TRBV6-2 or TRBV6-3 and TRBJ2-1; 7 positions agree with TRBD2. The V segment lost 10 bases and the J segment 5 bases; nucleotides outside the gene matches: 8. The CDR3 runs to 13 residues. Germline V gene sequence: CDR1 MNHEY, CDR2 SVGEGT.

V usage is TRBV12-3 or TRBV12-4 and J usage is TRBJ2-1; D is perhaps TRBD2 (7 bases). V was shortened by 3 bases and J by 8 bases, with 14 bases between the two germline ends. The CDR3 totals 14 residues. DNA for the CDR3: TGTGCCAGCAGTTTGGGGGGGGCCATTTATGAGCAGTTCTTC. The encoded protein is CASSLGGAIYEQFF.

This clonotype occurred a few times. The rearrangement links TRBV11-2 to TRBJ2-7; tentative D call: TRBD2 (6 bases). V gave up 4 bases and J gave up 5 bases, with 15 bases separating them. From germline, CDR1 is SGHAT and CDR2 FQNNGV. This CDR3 has 14 amino acids. In DNA form, the CDR3 reads TGTGCCAGCAGCTCGGGGGTTGGGAGCAACGAGCAGTACTTC. Residues: CASSSGVGSNEQYF.

This clonotype was counted between two and nine times. J is TRBJ2-7 and V is TRBV20-1, with 9 bases identical to TRBD1. The CDR3 length is 14 residues. The germline CDR1 and CDR2 sequences are DFQATT and SNEGSKA (reference sequence). V shed 2 bases and J 0 bases; nucleotides not matched to a gene: 2. CDR3 coding DNA: TGCAGTGCTAGATACAGGGGGCACTCCTACGAGCAGTACTTC. It translates to CSARYRGHSYEQYF.

The chain combines TRBV10-2 with TRBJ2-7; D ambiguous. Germline V lookup: CDR1 WSHSY, CDR2 SAAADI. Trimming removed 3 bases from V and 3 bases from J, with 15 bases in between. The CDR3 sequence is 15 residues long. Here the CDR3 reads CASSETERVGYEQYF. The CDR3 coding sequence is TGCGCCAGCAGTGAAACCGAACGGGTGGGCTACGAGCAGTACTTC.

Written as DNA, the CDR3 is TGCAGTGCTGGACCCGGGACAGGGGATGACTACGAGCAGTACTTC. It specifies CSAGPGTGDDYEQYF. V usage is TRBV20-1 and J usage is TRBJ2-7; 10 positions agree with TRBD1. The germline V gene encodes CDR1 DFQATT and CDR2 SNEGSKA (reference sequence). This CDR3 region has 15 residues. The ends lost 5 bases at V and 3 bases at J; junction bases unmatched: 10.

This chain links TRBV11-2 with TRBJ2-5; D is perhaps TRBD2 (5 bases). Germline CDR1 SGHAT, CDR2 FQNNGV. Trimming stripped 1 base from V and 7 bases from J, with 25 bases between. CDR3 length: 18 residues. In DNA form, the CDR3 reads TGTGCCAGCAGCTTAGTTGAGGTGTCCCTCGCGGGCGAAGGGACCCAGTACTTC. It yields the protein CASSLVEVSLAGEGTQYF.

This clonotype was counted only a few times. J is TRBJ2-7 and V is TRBV5-1; 7 nucleotides agree with TRBD2. From germline, CDR1 is SGHRS and CDR2 YFSETQ. Germline trimming cut 1 base from V and 3 bases from J; bases unmatched to any gene: 10. The length of the CDR3 is 16 residues. The CDR3 DNA reads TGCGCCAGCAGCTTGCGGGATGCTAGCGGATTCTACGAGCAGTACTTC. Protein sequence: CASSLRDASGFYEQYF.